One and the same sample provided the 31 T cell receptor beta chains below, sequenced in a study of T cells in Graves' hyperthyroidism and ophthalmopathy. There were TCR beta CDR3 regions amplified from RNA transcripts. The HTBI set primed first-round TCR CDR3 RT-PCR. MiXCR, applied by TCRdb to the multiplex PCR reads, yields one record per CDR3 protein. The sample consists of approximately 700,000 distinct CDR3 sequences, about 45% of them appearing once. The sequencing input was peripheral blood or thyroid tissue (not recorded which). Receptors originate from an adult man with Graves' disease, either hyperthyroidism or ophthalmopathy (not recorded which).

On this clonotype itself: A much larger clone differs from this one at a single base, so this may be a read error. The chain employs TRBV19 and TRBJ1-1, with D possibly matching TRBD1 (5 bases). The CDR3 covers 14 residues. Germline CDR1 LNHDA, CDR2 SQIVND (reference sequence). The ends were cut back, 2 bases at V and 1 base at J, with 8 bases in the middle. CDR3: CASSIFGANTEAFF. The DNA of the CDR3 is TGTGCCAGTAGTATATTCGGGGCGAACACTGAAGCTTTCTTT.

At least ten counts were recorded for this clonotype. The CDR3 loop reads CASSVQGASYNSPLHF. Here the CDR3 DNA reads TGTGCCAGCAGTGTTCAGGGAGCGTCCTATAATTCACCCCTCCACTTT. The chain recombines TRBV2 with TRBJ1-6; D may be TRBD1 (5 bases). The germline gives CDR1 SNHLY, CDR2 FYNNEI. The V gene lost 4 bases and the J gene lost 1 base, with 11 bases spanning the gap. CDR3 length: 16 residues.

V is TRBV10-3 and J is TRBJ2-7; D is tentatively TRBD1 or TRBD2 (6 bases each). V was shortened by 10 bases and J by 5 bases, with 24 bases between the two germline ends. The CDR3 covers 15 residues. CDR1 is ENHRY, CDR2 SYGVKD, per germline. The CDR3 protein is CASRRGTHRPNEQYF. Here the CDR3 DNA reads TGTGCCAGTAGGAGGGGGACTCACCGTCCTAACGAGCAGTACTTC.

This clonotype has at least ten counts. V and J are TRBV7-2 and TRBJ2-5; D gene uncertain. The CDR3 loop spans 14 amino acids. Germline CDR1 and CDR2: SGHTA and FQGNSA. V lost 5 bases and J 2 bases, leaving 12 bases between the germline ends. The CDR3 reads CASSLGIGQETQYF. CDR3 in DNA: TGTGCCAGCAGCCTAGGGATAGGGCAAGAGACCCAGTACTTC.

In its sample, this clonotype was seen a few times. Germline and junction disagree at one end, which may indicate a read error. The chain is built from TRBV6-5 and TRBJ1-6; D may be TRBD1 (6 bases). Germline loops: CDR1 MNHEY, CDR2 SVGAGI. The length of the CDR3 is 15 residues. This CDR3 is CAISYETGGSSPLHF. DNA of the CDR3: TGTGCCATCAGTTACGAGACAGGAGGGAGTTCACCCCTCCACTTT.

This clonotype came up many times. J is TRBJ2-5 and V is TRBV29-1, with D hard to call. The germline V and J ends were trimmed by 8 bases and 5 bases, with 3 bases remaining between them. The CDR3 extends over 8 amino acids. The germline V gene encodes CDR1 SQVTM and CDR2 ANQGSEA. The CDR3 region is CSTETQYF. The CDR3 nucleotides read TGCAGCACGGAGACCCAGTACTTC.

The chain employs TRBV14 and TRBJ1-1; D gene unclear. Germline V gene sequence: CDR1 SGHDN, CDR2 FVKESK. The V end was cut by 0 bases, the J end by 3 bases, with 14 bases between. The CDR3 runs to 16 residues. CDR3 bases: TGTGCCAGCAGCCAAGATCTCGGATGGACCTACACTGAAGCTTTCTTT. Encoded protein: CASSQDLGWTYTEAFF.

Ten or more counts support this clonotype. The genes are TRBV7-9 and TRBJ2-7; the match to TRBD2 covers 12 bases. There are 15 residues in the CDR3. Trimming removed 1 base from V and 4 bases from J; junction bases left unmatched: 2. The V gene's germline CDR1 is SEHNR and CDR2 FQNEAQ (reference sequence). The DNA of the CDR3 is TGTGCCAGCAGCTTAGGGACTAGCGGGGTGTACGAGCAGTACTTC. Its translation: CASSLGTSGVYEQYF.

V gene TRBV20-1 combines with J gene TRBJ2-7; D is ambiguous. CDR1 and CDR2 from the germline V gene are DFQATT and SNEGSKA (reference sequence). Between the trimmed V and J ends, which lost 5 bases and 1 base, there was a span of 15 bases. The CDR3 length is 14 residues. The CDR3 spells CSAGIHYRSYEQYF. The CDR3, as DNA: TGCAGTGCTGGGATCCACTACCGATCCTACGAGCAGTACTTC.

The chain joins TRBV25-1 to TRBJ1-6, with 8 bases matching TRBD1. The V gene's germline CDR1 is MGHDK and CDR2 SYGVNS. V lost 1 base, J lost 9 bases, and 8 bases stayed unmatched. The CDR3 extends over 16 amino acids. The CDR3 DNA sequence: TGTGCCAGCAGTGAATTCCCGGACAGGGCCGGTTCACCCCTCCACTTT. This gives the protein CASSEFPDRAGSPLHF.

This clonotype was detected only a few times. The gene calls are TRBV10-2 and TRBJ2-5; 14 bases align to TRBD2. J lost 4 bases, V lost 6 bases, and 13 bases had no gene match. Germline-derived CDR1 and CDR2 are WSHSY and SAAADI. The CDR3 runs 18 residues. The CDR3 is CASSGPQKGLAGGETQYF. CDR3 bases: TGCGCCAGCAGCGGACCCCAAAAAGGACTAGCGGGGGGAGAGACCCAGTACTTC.

V is TRBV2 and J is TRBJ1-2; 7 bases align to TRBD1. CDR3 length: 12 amino acids. The V gene's germline CDR1 is SNHLY and CDR2 FYNNEI. With V trimmed by 8 bases and J by 2 bases, 2 bases remained unmatched. The CDR3 DNA follows: TGTGCCAGCCCGACAGGGAACTATGGCTACACCTTC. Amino acid sequence: CASPTGNYGYTF.

This clonotype was picked up a small number of times. The chain is built from TRBV15 and TRBJ1-5, with 8 bases aligning to TRBD1. Trimming cost V 10 bases and J 2 bases; bases outside gene matches: 10. Germline CDR1 reads LNHNV; CDR2 reads YYDKDF (reference sequence). The CDR3 length is 15 residues. The CDR3 DNA reads TGTGCCAGCAGGCAGGGGGCGCAGGGCAATCAGCCCCAGCATTTT. This translates into CASRQGAQGNQPQHF.

This clonotype was detected only a few times. The J gene is TRBJ1-5, the V gene TRBV6-5, with a possible D match to TRBD1 (5 bases). Trimming removed 0 bases from V and 6 bases from J, with 12 bases in between. This CDR3 is built from 15 residues. CDR1 is MNHEY and CDR2 is SVGAGI in the germline V gene. This CDR3 is CASSYSGGSGQPQHF. CDR3 DNA: TGTGCCAGCAGTTACTCCGGGGGAAGCGGTCAGCCCCAGCATTTT.

This clonotype occurred a few times. The rearrangement links TRBV9 to TRBJ1-4; D unresolved. V gave up 2 bases and J gave up 7 bases, with 9 bases separating them. The germline CDR1 and CDR2 sequences are SGDLS and YYNGEE. This CDR3 region has 13 residues. The CDR3 DNA is TGTGCCAGCAGCGTCTCTAGCGGTGAAAAACTGTTTTTT. It is translated as CASSVSSGEKLFF.

This clonotype was observed a handful of times. The V and J genes are TRBV12-3 or TRBV12-4 and TRBJ1-2, with D uncertain. V lost 3 bases and J lost 2, with 4 bases in between. There are 12 residues in the CDR3. For the CDR3, the DNA is TGTGCCAGCAGTTTCGGAAACTATGGCTACACCTTC. Translation gives CASSFGNYGYTF.

This clonotype was seen at least ten times. The chain has TRBV19 and TRBJ1-5; D is possibly TRBD1 (5 bases). The ends were cut back, 1 base at V and 6 bases at J, with 10 bases in the middle. Germline values: CDR1 LNHDA, CDR2 SQIVND (reference sequence). The CDR3 consists of 14 residues. CDR3: CASSIGEDTQPQHF. The CDR3 DNA reads TGTGCCAGTAGTATAGGAGAGGACACTCAGCCCCAGCATTTT.

V is TRBV24-1 and J is TRBJ2-5, with TRBD2 matching over 12 bases. V shed 5 bases, J shed 4 bases, and the junction held 4 bases outside the gene matches. The CDR3 extends over 15 amino acids. Germline V gene lookup returns CDR1 KGHDR and CDR2 SFDVKD. CDR3 amino acids: CATSAGGLAGETQYF. In DNA form, the CDR3 reads TGTGCCACCAGTGCTGGGGGACTAGCGGGAGAGACCCAGTACTTC.

This clonotype turned up a few times. This chain joins TRBV13 and TRBJ2-5, with D tentatively TRBD2 (6 bases). This CDR3 comprises 14 residues. Looked up from germline, CDR1 is PRHDT and CDR2 is FYEKMQ (reference sequence). The V gene lost 4 bases and the J gene lost 5 bases, with 14 bases spanning the gap. The DNA of the CDR3 is TGTGCCAGCAGCTCGAACCTGGCGGGGGAGACCCAGTACTTC. This encodes CASSSNLAGETQYF.

This clonotype showed up just a few times. The chain couples TRBV11-1 to TRBJ1-5, with 9 bases identical to TRBD1. The CDR3 covers 17 residues. The V segment lost 2 bases and the J segment 6 bases; nucleotides outside the gene matches: 11. Germline CDR1 reads SGHAT; CDR2 reads FQDESV (reference sequence). This CDR3 is CASSLTFGQGFGQPQHF. CDR3 bases: TGTGCCAGCAGCTTAACCTTCGGACAGGGGTTCGGTCAGCCCCAGCATTTT.

This sequence joins TRBV20-1 and TRBJ1-5; 8 positions match TRBD1. Per germline, CDR1 DFQATT and CDR2 SNEGSKA (reference sequence). The CDR3 covers 15 residues. Trimming cost V 0 bases and J 4 bases; bases outside gene matches: 5. The CDR3 region is CSARDGQGGNQPQHF. The CDR3 DNA sequence: TGCAGTGCTAGAGATGGACAGGGAGGGAATCAGCCCCAGCATTTT.

V and J are TRBV14 and TRBJ1-1; D is ambiguous. The germline V and J ends were trimmed by 6 bases and 5 bases, with 13 bases remaining between them. The CDR3 extends over 13 amino acids. Germline V gene lookup returns CDR1 SGHDN and CDR2 FVKESK. CDR3 in DNA: TGTGCCAGCAGTCCAGTAGCAGGAACTGAAGCTTTCTTT. This gives the protein CASSPVAGTEAFF. Looking up the rest from reference TRBV14 and TRBJ1-1 gives the full variable domain: EAGVTQFPSHSVIEKGQTVTLRCDPISGHDNLYWYRRVMGKEIKFLLHFVKESKQDESGMPNNRFLAERTGGTYSTLKVQPAELEDSGVYFCASSPVAGTEAFFGQGTRLTVV.

About this clonotype: One junction end does not reproduce the germline sequence, and a read error may be involved. The V call is TRBV29-1, the J call TRBJ1-6; maybe TRBD1 (6 bases). This CDR3 spans 14 amino acids. The germline CDR1 and CDR2 sequences are SQVTM and ANQGSEA. The DNA for the CDR3 is TGCAGTGCTGCTGACAGGCGGGGTAGTTCACCCCCCCACTTT. Protein sequence: CSAADRRGSSPPHF.

The chain couples TRBV10-3 to TRBJ1-6, with a possible D match to TRBD1 (6 bases). The ends were cut back, 0 bases at V and 7 bases at J, with 19 bases in the middle. CDR1 is ENHRY, CDR2 SYGVKD, per germline. The CDR3 runs to 18 residues. CDR3 residues: CAISESWAGVSLNSPLHF. The DNA of the CDR3 is TGTGCCATCAGTGAGTCGTGGGCAGGGGTTTCCTTAAATTCACCCCTCCACTTT.

The sample holds many counts of this clonotype. This chain uses TRBV20-1 with TRBJ1-5, with D uncertain. Trimming left V 3 bases short and J 7 bases short, with 10 bases between. Germline CDR1 reads DFQATT; CDR2 reads SNEGSKA (reference sequence). The CDR3 extends over 12 amino acids. The CDR3 loop reads CSASGQVQPQHF. DNA of the CDR3: TGCAGTGCTAGCGGGCAGGTACAGCCCCAGCATTTT.

This clonotype was seen a handful of times. The chain is built from TRBV20-1 and TRBJ1-1; D not certain. Germline CDR1 reads DFQATT; CDR2 reads SNEGSKA (reference sequence). Trimming removed 3 bases from V and 6 bases from J, with 11 bases in between. The CDR3 length is 12 residues. The DNA of the CDR3 is TGCAGTGCTAGGTCGGCGGTCTCTGAAGCTTTCTTT. This codes for CSARSAVSEAFF.

The rearrangement links TRBV20-1 to TRBJ1-5, with D tentatively TRBD1 (5 bases). CDR1 and CDR2 (germline): DFQATT, SNEGSKA (reference sequence). V was shortened by 5 bases and J by 0 bases, with 20 bases between the two germline ends. The CDR3 consists of 17 residues. CDR3 DNA: TGCAGTGCTGAGGGGCCTCGACAGTTTTATAGCAATCAGCCCCAGCATTTT. This gives the protein CSAEGPRQFYSNQPQHF.

Notes on this clonotype: A read error may explain this, as a much larger clone is one base away. V is TRBV29-1 and J is TRBJ1-1; D is possibly TRBD1 (5 bases). The CDR3 is 12 amino acids. Germline V lookup: CDR1 SQVTM, CDR2 ANQGSEA. CDR3 loop: CGVDEGYTEAFF. CDR3 sequence (DNA): TGCGGCGTTGACGAGGGGTACACTGAAGCTTTCTTT.

This chain links TRBV6-1 with TRBJ1-5; no clear D gene. V was trimmed by 3 bases and J by 1 base, leaving 13 bases between them. Per germline, CDR1 MNHNS and CDR2 SASEGT. This CDR3 comprises 16 residues. Here the CDR3 reads CASSDSPQWSNQPQHF. CDR3 DNA sequence: TGTGCCAGCAGTGACAGCCCGCAGTGGAGCAATCAGCCCCAGCATTTT.

This chain links TRBV24-1 with TRBJ1-4; TRBD1 agrees at 7 bases. The V gene's germline CDR1 is KGHDR and CDR2 SFDVKD. V gave up 2 bases and J gave up 5 bases; unmatched junction bases: 7. This CDR3 has 16 residues. Written as DNA, the CDR3 is TGTGCCACCAGTGATTCGACTGACAGGGCCAATGAAAAACTGTTTTTT. Its translation: CATSDSTDRANEKLFF.

Points on this clonotype: A much larger clone is a single base away; this may be a read error. This chain uses TRBV7-9 with TRBJ1-1; TRBD1 aligns across 7 bases. CDR1 and CDR2 from the germline V gene are SEHNR and FQNEAQ (reference sequence). The CDR3 spans 12 residues. The V gene end was trimmed by 5 bases and the J gene end by 12 bases; junction bases not matched to a gene: 9. In DNA form, the CDR3 reads TGTGCCAGCAGCGCCGGGGCAGGGGGGTCTTTCTTT. Protein product: CASSAGAGGSFF.